This paragraph covers one T cell receptor (beta chain) sequence. Its specificity is not known. Produced via immunoSEQ multiplex PCR; TCRdb's table is partial and in-frame only. The sample lists about 140,000 clones; 89% were seen once. This sample stems from a study of T cell responses to AZD1222 COVID-19 vaccine. General study points: Among vaccine-associated CD4 TCRs, coverage spanned spike, with dominance at 160-218 and 743-854. With two AZD1222 doses given, Spike-specific TCR breadth and depth both rose.

The sample in question was peripheral blood, obtained on day 0 of AZD1222 vaccination. The source is an adult in good health.

CDR3 protein: CASSLDSGIYNEQFF. CDR3 nucleotide sequence: TGTGCCAGCAGCTTAGATTCGGGGATCTACAATGAGCAGTTCTTC. The chain is built from TRBV7-2 and TRBJ2-1; D perhaps matches TRBD2 (5 bases). Germline assignment: CDR1 SGHTA and CDR2 FQGNSA. V dropped 1 base and J dropped 3 bases, with 10 bases sitting between them. The CDR3 is 15 amino acids. The full variable domain, completed using reference TRBV7-2 and TRBJ2-1, is GAGVSQSPSNKVTEKGKDVELRCDPISGHTALYWYRQSLGQGLEFLIYFQGNSAPDKSGLPSDRFSAERTGGSVSTLTIQRTQQEDSAVYLCASSLDSGIYNEQFFGPGTRLTVL.